The T cell receptor beta chain under discussion was sequenced for a study of cytomegalovirus exposure and HLA in healthy donors. The PCR employed 60 Vbeta primers together with 13 Jbeta primers. Clones were read by immunoSEQ multiplex PCR, and TCRdb kept only the in-frame ones, dropping some. The sample holds roughly 150,000 clones, over 80% seen once. J gave up 3 bases and V 4 bases, and 9 bases lay outside the gene matches. There are 15 residues in the CDR3. CDR1 SGHTA and CDR2 FQGNSA come from the germline V gene. V gene TRBV7-2 combines with J gene TRBJ2-7; 7 bases align to TRBD2. What was sequenced was PBMCs. The receptor's source is a male donor in good health and CMV-seronegative. CDR3 nucleotide sequence: TGTGCCAGCAGCTATCAAGGCGGGGGTATCTACGAGCAGTACTTC. Residues: CASSYQGGGIYEQYF. Drawing the rest from reference TRBV7-2 and TRBJ2-7, the complete variable domain is GAGVSQSPSNKVTEKGKDVELRCDPISGHTALYWYRQSLGQGLEFLIYFQGNSAPDKSGLPSDRFSAERTGGSVSTLTIQRTQQEDSAVYLCASSYQGGGIYEQYFGPGTRLTVT.